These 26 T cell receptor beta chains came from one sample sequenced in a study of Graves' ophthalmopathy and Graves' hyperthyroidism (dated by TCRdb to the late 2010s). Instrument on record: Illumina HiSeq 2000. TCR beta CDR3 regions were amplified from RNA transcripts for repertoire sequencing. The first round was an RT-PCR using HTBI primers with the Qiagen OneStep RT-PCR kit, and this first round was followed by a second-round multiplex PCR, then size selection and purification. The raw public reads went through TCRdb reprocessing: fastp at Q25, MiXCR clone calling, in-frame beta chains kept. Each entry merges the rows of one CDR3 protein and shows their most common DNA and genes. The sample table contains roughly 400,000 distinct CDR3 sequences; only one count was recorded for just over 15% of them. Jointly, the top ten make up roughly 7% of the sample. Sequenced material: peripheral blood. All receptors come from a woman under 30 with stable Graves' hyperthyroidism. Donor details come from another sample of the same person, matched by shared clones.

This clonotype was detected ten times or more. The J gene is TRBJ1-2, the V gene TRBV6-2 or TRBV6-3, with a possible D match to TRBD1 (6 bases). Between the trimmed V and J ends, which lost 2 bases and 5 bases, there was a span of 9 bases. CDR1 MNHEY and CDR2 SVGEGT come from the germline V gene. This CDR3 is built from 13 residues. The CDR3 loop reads CASSYGQQYGYTF. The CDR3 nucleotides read TGTGCCAGCAGTTACGGACAGCAATATGGCTACACCTTC.

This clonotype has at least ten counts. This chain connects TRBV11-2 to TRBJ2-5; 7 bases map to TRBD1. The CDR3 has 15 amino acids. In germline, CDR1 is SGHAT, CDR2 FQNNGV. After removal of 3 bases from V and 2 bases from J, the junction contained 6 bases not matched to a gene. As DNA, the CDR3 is TGTGCCAGCAGCTTGGGACAGACGTTTCAAGAGACCCAGTACTTC. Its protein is CASSLGQTFQETQYF.

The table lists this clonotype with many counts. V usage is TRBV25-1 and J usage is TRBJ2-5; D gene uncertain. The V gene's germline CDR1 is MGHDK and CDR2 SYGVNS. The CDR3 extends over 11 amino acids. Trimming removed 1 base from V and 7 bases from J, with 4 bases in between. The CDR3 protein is CASSELGTQYF. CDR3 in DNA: TGTGCCAGCAGTGAATTGGGGACCCAGTACTTC. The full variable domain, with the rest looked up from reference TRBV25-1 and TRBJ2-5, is EADIYQTPRYLVIGTGKKITLECSQTMGHDKMYWYQQDPGMELHLIHYSYGVNSTEKGDLSSESTVSRIRTEHFPLTLESARPSHTSQYLCASSELGTQYFGPGTRLLVL.

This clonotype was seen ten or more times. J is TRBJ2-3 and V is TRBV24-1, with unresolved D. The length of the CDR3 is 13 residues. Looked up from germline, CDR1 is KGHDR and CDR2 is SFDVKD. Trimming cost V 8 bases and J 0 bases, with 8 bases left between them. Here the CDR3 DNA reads TGTGCCACCAACGACCCTAGCACAGATACGCAGTATTTT. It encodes CATNDPSTDTQYF.

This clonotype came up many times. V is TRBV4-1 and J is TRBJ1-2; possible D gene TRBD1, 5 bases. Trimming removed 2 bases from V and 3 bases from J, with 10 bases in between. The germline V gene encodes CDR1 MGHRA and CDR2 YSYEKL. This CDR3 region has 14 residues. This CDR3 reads CASSQRDSDYGYTF. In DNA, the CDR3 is TGCGCCAGCAGCCAACGGGACTCCGACTATGGCTACACCTTC.

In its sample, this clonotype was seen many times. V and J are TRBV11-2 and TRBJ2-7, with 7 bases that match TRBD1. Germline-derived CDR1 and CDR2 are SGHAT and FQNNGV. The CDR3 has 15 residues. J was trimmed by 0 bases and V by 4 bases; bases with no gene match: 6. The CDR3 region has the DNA TGTGCCAGCAGCTACCAAGGGGACAGCTCCTACGAGCAGTACTTC. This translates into CASSYQGDSSYEQYF. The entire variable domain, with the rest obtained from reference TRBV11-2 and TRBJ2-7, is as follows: EAGVAQSPRYKIIEKRQSVAFWCNPISGHATLYWYQQILGQGPKLLIQFQNNGVVDDSQLPKDRFSAERLKGVDSTLKIQPAKLEDSAVYLCASSYQGDSSYEQYFGPGTRLTVT.

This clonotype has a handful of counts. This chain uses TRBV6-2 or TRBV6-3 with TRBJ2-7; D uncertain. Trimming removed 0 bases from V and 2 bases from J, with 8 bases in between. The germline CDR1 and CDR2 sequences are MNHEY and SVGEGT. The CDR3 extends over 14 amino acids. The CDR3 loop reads CASSYSPSTYEQYF. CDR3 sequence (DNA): TGTGCCAGCAGTTACTCGCCCAGCACCTACGAGCAGTACTTC.

The CDR3 nucleotides read TGTGCCTGGAGCGACCTCGGACAGATCACGTATGGCTACACCTTC. Translated, it gives CAWSDLGQITYGYTF. The J gene is TRBJ1-2, the V gene TRBV30, with D perhaps TRBD1 (6 bases). CDR3 length: 15 amino acids. CDR1 and CDR2 from the germline V gene are GTSNPN and SVGIG (reference sequence). V shed 3 bases and J shed 5 bases, with 19 bases lying between them.

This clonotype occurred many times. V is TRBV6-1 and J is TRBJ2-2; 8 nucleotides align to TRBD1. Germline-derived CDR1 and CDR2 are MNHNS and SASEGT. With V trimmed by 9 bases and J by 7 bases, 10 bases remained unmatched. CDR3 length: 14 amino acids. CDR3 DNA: TGTGCCAGTCAAGGACAGGGACGTATCGGGGAGCTGTTTTTT. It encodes CASQGQGRIGELFF.

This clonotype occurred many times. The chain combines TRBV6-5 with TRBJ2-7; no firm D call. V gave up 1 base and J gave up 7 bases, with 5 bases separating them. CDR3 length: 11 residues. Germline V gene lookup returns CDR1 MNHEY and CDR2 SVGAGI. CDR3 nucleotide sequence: TGTGCCAGCAGTTACTTGGTGGAGCAGTACTTC. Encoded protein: CASSYLVEQYF.

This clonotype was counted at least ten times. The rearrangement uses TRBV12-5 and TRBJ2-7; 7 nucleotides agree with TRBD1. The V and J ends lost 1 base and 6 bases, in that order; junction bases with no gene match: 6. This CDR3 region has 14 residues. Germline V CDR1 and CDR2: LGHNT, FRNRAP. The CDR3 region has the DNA TGTGCTAGTGGTTTGGGACAGGGAACCTCCGAGCAGTACTTC. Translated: CASGLGQGTSEQYF.

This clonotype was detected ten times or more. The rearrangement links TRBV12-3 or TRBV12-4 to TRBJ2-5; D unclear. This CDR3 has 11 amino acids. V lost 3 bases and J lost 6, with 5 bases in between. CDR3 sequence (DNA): TGTGCCAGCAGTTTGGGGAAGACCCAGTACTTC. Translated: CASSLGKTQYF.

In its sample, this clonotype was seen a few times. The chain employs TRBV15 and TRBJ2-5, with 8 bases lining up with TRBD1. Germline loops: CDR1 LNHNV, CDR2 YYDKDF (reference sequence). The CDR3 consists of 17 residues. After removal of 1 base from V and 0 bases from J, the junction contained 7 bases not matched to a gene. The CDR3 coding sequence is TGTGCCACCAGCAGAGGCGACACAGGGGGACACCAAGAGACCCAGTACTTC. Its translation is CATSRGDTGGHQETQYF.

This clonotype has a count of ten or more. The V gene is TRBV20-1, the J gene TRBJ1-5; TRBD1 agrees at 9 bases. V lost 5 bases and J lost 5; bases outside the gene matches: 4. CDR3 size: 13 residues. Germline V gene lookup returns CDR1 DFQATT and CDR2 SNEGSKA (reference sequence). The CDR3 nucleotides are TGCAGTGCTGGTCGGGACAGGGATCAGCCCCAGCATTTT. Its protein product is CSAGRDRDQPQHF.

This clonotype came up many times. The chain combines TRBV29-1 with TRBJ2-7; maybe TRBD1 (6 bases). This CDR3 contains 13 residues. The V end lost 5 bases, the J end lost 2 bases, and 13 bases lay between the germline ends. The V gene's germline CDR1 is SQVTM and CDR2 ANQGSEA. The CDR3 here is CSVPGTQTYEQYF. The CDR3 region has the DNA TGCAGCGTTCCCGGGACACAAACCTACGAGCAGTACTTC.

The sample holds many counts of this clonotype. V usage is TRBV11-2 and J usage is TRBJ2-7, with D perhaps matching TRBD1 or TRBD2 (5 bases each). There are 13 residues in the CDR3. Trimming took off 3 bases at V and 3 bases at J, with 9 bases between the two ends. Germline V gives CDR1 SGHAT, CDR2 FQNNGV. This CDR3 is CASSLRGYYEQYF. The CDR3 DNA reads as TGTGCCAGCAGCTTGAGGGGCTACTACGAGCAGTACTTC.

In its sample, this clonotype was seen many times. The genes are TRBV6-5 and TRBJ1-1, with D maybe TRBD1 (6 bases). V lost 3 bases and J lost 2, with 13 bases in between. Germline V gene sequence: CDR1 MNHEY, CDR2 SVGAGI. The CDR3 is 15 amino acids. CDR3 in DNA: TGTGCCAGCAGTTATCCAGGACAGCAAAACACTGAAGCTTTCTTT. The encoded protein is CASSYPGQQNTEAFF.

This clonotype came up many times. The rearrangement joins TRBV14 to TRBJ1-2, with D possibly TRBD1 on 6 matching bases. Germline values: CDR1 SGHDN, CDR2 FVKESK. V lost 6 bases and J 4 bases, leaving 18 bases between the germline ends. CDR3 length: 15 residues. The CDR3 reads CASSLDRLNIYGYTF. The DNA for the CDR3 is TGTGCCAGCAGTCTCGACAGGCTAAATATCTATGGCTACACCTTC.

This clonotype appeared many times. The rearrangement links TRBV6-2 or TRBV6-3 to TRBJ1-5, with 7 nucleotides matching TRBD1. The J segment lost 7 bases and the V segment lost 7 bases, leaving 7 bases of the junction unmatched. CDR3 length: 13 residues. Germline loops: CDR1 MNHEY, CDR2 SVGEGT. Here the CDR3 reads CASINQGGQPQHF. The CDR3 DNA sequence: TGTGCCAGCATCAATCAGGGGGGCCAGCCCCAGCATTTT.

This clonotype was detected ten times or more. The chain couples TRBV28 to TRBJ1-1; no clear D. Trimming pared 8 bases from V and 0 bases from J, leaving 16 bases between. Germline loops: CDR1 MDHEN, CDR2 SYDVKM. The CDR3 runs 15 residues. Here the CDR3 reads CASGEQMVLNTEAFF. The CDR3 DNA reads TGTGCCAGCGGAGAACAGATGGTCCTGAACACTGAAGCTTTCTTT.

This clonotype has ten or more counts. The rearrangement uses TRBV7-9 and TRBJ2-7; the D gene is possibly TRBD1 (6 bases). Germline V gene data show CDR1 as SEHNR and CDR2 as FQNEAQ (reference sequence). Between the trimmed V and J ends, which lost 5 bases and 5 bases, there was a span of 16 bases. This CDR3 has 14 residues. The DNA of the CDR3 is TGTGCCAGCAGCGCAGCCCATCAGGGGAACGAGCAGTACTTC. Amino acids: CASSAAHQGNEQYF.

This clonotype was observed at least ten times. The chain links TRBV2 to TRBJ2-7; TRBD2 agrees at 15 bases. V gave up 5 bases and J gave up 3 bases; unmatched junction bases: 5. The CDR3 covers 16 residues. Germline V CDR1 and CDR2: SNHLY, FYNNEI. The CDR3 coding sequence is TGTGCCAGCAGTACAGGACTAGCGGGGGGGTTCTACGAGCAGTACTTC. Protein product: CASSTGLAGGFYEQYF. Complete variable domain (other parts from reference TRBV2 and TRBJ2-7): EPEVTQTPSHQVTQMGQEVILRCVPISNHLYFYWYRQILGQKVEFLVSFYNNEISEKSEIFDDQFSVERPDGSNFTLKIRSTKLEDSAMYFCASSTGLAGGFYEQYFGPGTRLTVT.

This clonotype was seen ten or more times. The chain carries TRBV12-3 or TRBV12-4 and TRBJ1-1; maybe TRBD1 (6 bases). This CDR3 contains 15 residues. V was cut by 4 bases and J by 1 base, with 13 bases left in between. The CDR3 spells CASSSRTVTNTEAFF. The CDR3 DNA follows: TGTGCCAGCAGTTCAAGGACAGTTACGAACACTGAAGCTTTCTTT.

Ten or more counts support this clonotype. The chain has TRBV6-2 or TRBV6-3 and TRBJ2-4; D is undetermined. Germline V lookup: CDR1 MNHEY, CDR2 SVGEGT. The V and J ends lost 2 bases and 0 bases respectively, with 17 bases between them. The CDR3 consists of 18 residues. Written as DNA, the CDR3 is TGTGCCAGCAGTTACACAATTGGACGGTCTACAGCCAAAAACATTCAGTACTTC. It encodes CASSYTIGRSTAKNIQYF.

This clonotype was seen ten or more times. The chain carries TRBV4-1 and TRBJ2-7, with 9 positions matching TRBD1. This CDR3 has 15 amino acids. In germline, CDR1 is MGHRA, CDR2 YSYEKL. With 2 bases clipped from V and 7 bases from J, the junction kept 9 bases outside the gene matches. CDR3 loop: CASSQSETGGREQYF. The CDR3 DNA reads TGCGCCAGCAGCCAAAGTGAGACAGGGGGAAGGGAGCAGTACTTC.

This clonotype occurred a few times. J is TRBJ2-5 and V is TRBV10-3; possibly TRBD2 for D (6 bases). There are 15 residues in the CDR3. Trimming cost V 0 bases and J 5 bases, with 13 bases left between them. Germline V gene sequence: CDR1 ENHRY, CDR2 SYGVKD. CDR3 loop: CAISESTSWKETQYF. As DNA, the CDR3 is TGTGCCATCAGTGAGTCGACTAGTTGGAAGGAGACCCAGTACTTC.